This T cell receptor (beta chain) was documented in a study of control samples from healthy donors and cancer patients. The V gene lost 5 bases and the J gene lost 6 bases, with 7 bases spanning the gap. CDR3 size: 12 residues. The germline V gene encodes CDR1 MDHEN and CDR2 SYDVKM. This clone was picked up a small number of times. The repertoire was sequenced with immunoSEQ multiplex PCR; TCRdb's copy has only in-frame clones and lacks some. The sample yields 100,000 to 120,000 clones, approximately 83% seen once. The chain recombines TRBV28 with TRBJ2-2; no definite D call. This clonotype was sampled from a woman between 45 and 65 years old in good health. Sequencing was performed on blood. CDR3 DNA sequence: TGTGCCAGCAGTCCCTCGGCCGGGGAGCTGTTTTTT. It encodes CASSPSAGELFF.